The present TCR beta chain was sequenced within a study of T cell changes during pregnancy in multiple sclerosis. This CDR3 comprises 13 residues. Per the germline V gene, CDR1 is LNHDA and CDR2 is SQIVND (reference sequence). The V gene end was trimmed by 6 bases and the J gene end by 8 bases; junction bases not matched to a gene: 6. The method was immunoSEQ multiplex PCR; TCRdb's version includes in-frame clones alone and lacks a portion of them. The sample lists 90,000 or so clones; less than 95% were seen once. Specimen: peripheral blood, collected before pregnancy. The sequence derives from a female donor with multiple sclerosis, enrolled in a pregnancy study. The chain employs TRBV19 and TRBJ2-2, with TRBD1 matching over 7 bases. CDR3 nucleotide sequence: TGTGCCAGTAGCCGGGACAGTCTGGGGGAGCTGTTTTTT. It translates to CASSRDSLGELFF.